A selection of T cell receptor beta chains follows, all from one sample in a study of blood T cell repertoires in COVID-19. Profiling relied on immunoSEQ multiplex PCR, and the TCRdb table lists in-frame clones only, not all of them. The repertoire consists of under 250,000 clones, with 83% occurring once and the leading ten covering about 2.5%. Sequenced: peripheral blood. The receptors here all came from a woman aged 40-49 years with active or convalescent COVID-19. The CDR3 runs from the conserved cysteine through the conserved F or W. The D gene is left open where the match is weak. Not every row has a clone size; where given, it reads once, few, many or a size class.

>.|.|TRBJ1-1|TRBV9
CASSDTGNTEAFF
TGTGCCAGCAGCGATACAGGGAACACTGAAGCTTTCTTT
>.|.|TRBJ1-1|TRBV19
CASSISRRSDEAFF
TGTGCCAGTAGTATTAGTCGGAGATCAGATGAAGCTTTCTTT
>once|.|TRBJ2-7|TRBV9
CASSPRDSSYEQYF
TGTGCCAGCAGCCCGCGGGACAGCTCCTACGAGCAGTACTTC
>once|.|TRBJ1-2|TRBV3-1/TRBV3-2
CASSLTGVSYTF
TGTGCCAGCAGCCTTACTGGAGTTAGCTACACCTTC
>.|.|TRBJ1-5|TRBV27
CASSLSWGGSGRQPQHF
TGTGCCAGCAGTTTATCGTGGGGAGGATCGGGGCGTCAGCCCCAGCATTTT
>.|.|TRBJ2-3|TRBV25-1
CASSEYQADTQYF
TGTGCCAGCAGTGAATATCAGGCAGATACGCAGTATTTT
>.|.|TRBJ1-5|TRBV4-1
CASSQVGARGGNQPQHF
TGCGCCAGCAGCCAAGTTGGGGCCCGAGGAGGCAATCAGCCCCAGCATTTT
>.|.|TRBJ2-2|TRBV28
CASTSGLNTGELFF
TGTGCCAGCACTTCAGGACTTAACACCGGGGAGCTGTTTTTT
>.|TRBD1|TRBJ2-7|TRBV19
CASSIGQGYEQYF
TGTGCCAGTAGTATTGGACAGGGGTACGAGCAGTACTTC
>.|TRBD1|TRBJ2-7|TRBV18
CASSPPGQGAYEQYF
TGTGCCAGCTCACCTCCGGGACAGGGGGCCTACGAGCAGTACTTC
>.|TRBD1|TRBJ2-5|TRBV19
CASSIDRAAETQYF
TGTGCCAGTAGTATCGACAGGGCGGCGGAGACCCAGTACTTC
>.|TRBD1|TRBJ1-6|TRBV6-5
CASSFTQGAHNSPLHF
TGTGCCAGCAGTTTTACGCAGGGGGCTCATAATTCACCCCTCCACTTT
>.|.|TRBJ2-7|TRBV6-5
CASSSTRDEQYF
TGTGCCAGCAGTTCAACGAGGGACGAGCAGTACTTC
>.|.|TRBJ1-6|TRBV6-5
CASSYGGPYNSPLHF
TGTGCCAGCAGTTATGGAGGACCTTATAATTCACCCCTCCACTTT
>.|.|TRBJ2-5|TRBV3-1/TRBV3-2
CASSQDGGRGETQYF
TGTGCCAGCAGCCAAGATGGGGGCCGAGGGGAGACCCAGTACTTC
>.|TRBD2|TRBJ2-3|TRBV4-3
CASSQATSGGTDTQYF
TGCGCCAGCAGCCAAGCAACTAGCGGGGGCACAGATACGCAGTATTTT
>.|.|TRBJ2-2|TRBV2
CASSSGTNTGELFF
TGTGCCAGCAGTTCCGGGACTAACACCGGGGAGCTGTTTTTT